The entry below describes one T cell receptor (beta chain). Its antigen is still unknown. Amplified TCR beta CDR3 regions derived from RNA transcripts. During a first-round RT-PCR of the TCR CDR3, the HTBI primer set was used. Using its own MiXCR run on the multiplex PCR reads, TCRdb lists one record per CDR3 protein. Of hundreds of thousands of distinct CDR3 sequences in the sample, just under 20% are singletons; the top ten hold roughly 44%. The data stem from a study of T cells in Graves' hyperthyroidism and ophthalmopathy. Study outcomes and limitations: Ophthalmopathy, which appeared later, was predicted by the model a median around 6.5 months before onset.

Germline V gene data show CDR1 as DFQATT and CDR2 as SNEGSKA (reference sequence). The ends lost 6 bases at V and 6 bases at J; junction bases unmatched: 6. There are 13 residues in the CDR3. Criteria for exclusion of patients were uncontrolled infection, other autoimmune disease, pregnancy or lactation. This TCR derives from a man aged 40-55 years with Graves' ophthalmopathy. This rearrangement joins TRBV20-1 to TRBJ1-2; 11 nucleotides agree with TRBD1. Sequencing was done on a sample of blood. The CDR3 protein is CSAPEDRGHGYTF. The CDR3 bases are TGCAGTGCCCCGGAGGACAGGGGGCATGGCTACACCTTC.